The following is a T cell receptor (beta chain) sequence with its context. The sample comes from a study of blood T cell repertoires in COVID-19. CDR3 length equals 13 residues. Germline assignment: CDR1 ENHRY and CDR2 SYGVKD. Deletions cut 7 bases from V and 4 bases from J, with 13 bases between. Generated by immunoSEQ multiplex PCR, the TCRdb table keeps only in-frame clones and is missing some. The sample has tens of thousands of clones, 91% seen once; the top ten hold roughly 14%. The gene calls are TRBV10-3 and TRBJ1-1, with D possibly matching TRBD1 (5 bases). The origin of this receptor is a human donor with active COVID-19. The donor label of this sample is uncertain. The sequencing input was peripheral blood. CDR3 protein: CAIKDSQGTEAFF. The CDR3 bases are TGTGCCATCAAAGACAGCCAGGGCACTGAAGCTTTCTTT.